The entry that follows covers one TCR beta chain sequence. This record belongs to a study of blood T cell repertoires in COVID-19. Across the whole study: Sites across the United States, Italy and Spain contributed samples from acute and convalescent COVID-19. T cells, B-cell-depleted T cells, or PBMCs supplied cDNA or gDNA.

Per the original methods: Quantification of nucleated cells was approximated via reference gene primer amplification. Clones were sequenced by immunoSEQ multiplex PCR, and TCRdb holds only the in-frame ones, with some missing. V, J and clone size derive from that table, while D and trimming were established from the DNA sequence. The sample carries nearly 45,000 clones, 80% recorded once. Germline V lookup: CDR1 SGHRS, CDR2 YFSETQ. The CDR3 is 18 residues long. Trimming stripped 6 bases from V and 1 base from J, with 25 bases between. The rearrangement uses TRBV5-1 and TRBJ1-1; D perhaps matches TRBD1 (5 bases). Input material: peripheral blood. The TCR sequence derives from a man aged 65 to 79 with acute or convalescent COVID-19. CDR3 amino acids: CASTPTGVLIPPNTEAFF. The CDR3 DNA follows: TGCGCCAGCACACCTACAGGCGTGCTTATCCCTCCGAACACTGAAGCTTTCTTT. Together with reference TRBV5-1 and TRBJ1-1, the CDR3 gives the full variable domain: KAGVTQTPRYLIKTRGQQVTLSCSPISGHRSVSWYQQTPGQGLQFLFEYFSETQRNKGNFPGRFSGRQFSNSRSEMNVSTLELGDSALYLCASTPTGVLIPPNTEAFFGQGTRLTVV.